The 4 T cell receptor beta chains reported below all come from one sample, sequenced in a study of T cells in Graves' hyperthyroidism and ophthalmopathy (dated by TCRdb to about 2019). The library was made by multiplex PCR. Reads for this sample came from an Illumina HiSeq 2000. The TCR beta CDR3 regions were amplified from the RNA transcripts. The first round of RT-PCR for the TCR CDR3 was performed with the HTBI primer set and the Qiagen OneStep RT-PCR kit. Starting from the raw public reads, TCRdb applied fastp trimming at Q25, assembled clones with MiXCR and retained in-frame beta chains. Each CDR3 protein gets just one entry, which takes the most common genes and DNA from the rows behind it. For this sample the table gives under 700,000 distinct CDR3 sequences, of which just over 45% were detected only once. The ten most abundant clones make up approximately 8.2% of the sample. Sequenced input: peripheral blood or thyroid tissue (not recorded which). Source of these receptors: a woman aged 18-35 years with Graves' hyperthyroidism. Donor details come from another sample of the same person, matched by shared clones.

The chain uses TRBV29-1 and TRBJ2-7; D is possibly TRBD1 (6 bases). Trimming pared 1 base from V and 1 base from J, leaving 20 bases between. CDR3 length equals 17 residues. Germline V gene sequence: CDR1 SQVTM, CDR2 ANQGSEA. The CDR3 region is CSVEVAAGDLLSYEQYF. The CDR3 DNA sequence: TGCAGCGTTGAAGTGGCTGCAGGGGACCTTTTATCCTACGAGCAGTACTTC.

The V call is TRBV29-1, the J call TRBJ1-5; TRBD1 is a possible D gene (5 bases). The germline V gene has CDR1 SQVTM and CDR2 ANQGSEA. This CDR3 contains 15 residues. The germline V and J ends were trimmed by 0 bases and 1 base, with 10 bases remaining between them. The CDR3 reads CSVEEGGVSNQPQHF. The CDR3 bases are TGCAGCGTTGAAGAGGGGGGGGTCAGCAATCAGCCCCAGCATTTT.

CDR3 bases: TGTGCCAGCATTTATACCTCTGGGGCCAACGTCCTGACTTTC. As protein: CASIYTSGANVLTF. The rearrangement links TRBV2 to TRBJ2-6; no definite D call. CDR3 length: 14 residues. The V end was cut by 7 bases, the J end by 0 bases, with 7 bases between. The V gene's germline CDR1 is SNHLY and CDR2 FYNNEI.

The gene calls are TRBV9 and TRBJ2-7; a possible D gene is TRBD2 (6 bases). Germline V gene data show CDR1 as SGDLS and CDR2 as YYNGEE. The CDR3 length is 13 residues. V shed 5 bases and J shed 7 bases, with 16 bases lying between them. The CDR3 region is CASSLRSGEEQYF. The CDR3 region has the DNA TGTGCCAGCAGTTTACGGTCGGGAGAGGAGCAGTACTTC.